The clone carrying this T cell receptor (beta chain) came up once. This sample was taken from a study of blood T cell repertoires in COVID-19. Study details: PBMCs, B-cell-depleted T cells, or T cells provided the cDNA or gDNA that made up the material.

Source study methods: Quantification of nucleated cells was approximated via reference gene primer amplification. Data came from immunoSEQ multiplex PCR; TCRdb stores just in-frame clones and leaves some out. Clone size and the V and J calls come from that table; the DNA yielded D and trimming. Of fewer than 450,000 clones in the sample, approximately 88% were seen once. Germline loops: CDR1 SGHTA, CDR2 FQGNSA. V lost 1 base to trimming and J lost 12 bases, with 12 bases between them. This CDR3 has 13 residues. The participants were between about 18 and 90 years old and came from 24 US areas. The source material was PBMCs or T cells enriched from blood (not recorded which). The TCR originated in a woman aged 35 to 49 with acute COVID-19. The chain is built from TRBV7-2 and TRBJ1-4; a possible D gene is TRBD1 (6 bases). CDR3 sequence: CASSLEGNRELFF. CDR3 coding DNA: TGTGCCAGCAGCTTAGAGGGGAACAGGGAACTGTTTTTT.